Listed here is a single T cell receptor (beta chain). Its cognate antigen is unknown. A junction end diverges from the germline sequence, so it may reflect a read error. In the PCR, 60 Vbeta and 13 Jbeta primers were used. The data were produced by immunoSEQ multiplex PCR, yet TCRdb's version contains in-frame clones alone and is incomplete. The table includes about 190,000 clones, more than 75% detected once. The CDR3 length is 11 residues. Germline V gives CDR1 SEHNR, CDR2 FQNEAQ (reference sequence). The entry originates in a study of cytomegalovirus exposure and HLA in healthy donors. The overall study: Within the Caucasian-associated ancestry cluster were roughly 81% of the approximately 400 genotyped donors.

General study findings and limits: Later on, an analysis found that several of the most significant clusters appeared to be linked to common viral pathogens, which included parvovirus B19. The number of N-insertions in an Asian-associated ancestry cluster was reportedly below the approximately 680-donor mean in a later analysis.

Sequenced input: PBMCs. The rearrangement joins TRBV7-9 to TRBJ2-5, with D uncertain. This clonotype was obtained from a young man in good health and CMV-seronegative. Here the CDR3 DNA reads TGTTCCAGCACCGTTCAAGAGACCCAGTACTTC. Translated: CSSTVQETQYF.